This TCR beta chain was sequenced during a study of shared clonotypes between healthy human individuals. Study-wide points: Non-shared clonotypes had lower generation probabilities than those shared by all four donors. Large depth notwithstanding, sorted-subset sequencing proved incomplete by rarefaction.

A word on this clone: Antigen specificity is unknown.

The CDR3 contains 13 residues. Unmatched junction bases numbered 3, after V lost 6 bases and J lost 2 bases. The germline V gene has CDR1 MNHEY and CDR2 SVGAGI. Genomic DNA of every subset was divided equally among multiple immunoSEQ plates. Sequencing was performed with immunoSEQ multiplex PCR; in TCRdb, only in-frame clones are kept and a portion is missing. The data show about a million clones, 76% seen once. This receptor was obtained from a young man in good health. The rearrangement uses TRBV6-5 and TRBJ1-2; 7 nucleotides agree with TRBD1. The material sequenced was memory CD4+ T cells sorted from blood. Documented subset: CD45RA-negative fraction. This CDR3 reads CASSPDRNYGYTF. The CDR3 DNA reads as TGTGCCAGCAGCCCGGACAGGAACTATGGCTACACCTTC.